These 11 T cell receptor beta chains share one sample of origin, sequenced in a study of blood T cells in healthy people across ages. The second PCR ran about 6 to 11 cycles with a sample-barcoded 5' primer and J-beta primers. TCRdb reprocessed the 5' RACE reads with MiXCR, giving one entry per CDR3 protein. The data show 750,000 to 850,000 distinct CDR3 sequences, with about 25% seen just once and under 4.5% held by the top ten. This sample also appeared in a second study, on T cells of mothers and their children.

Sequences were obtained from blood. The receptor source for this set is a boy younger than 18 in good health.

The genes are TRBV6-1 and TRBJ2-7; no firm D call. Trimming removed 5 bases at V and 5 bases at J, with 16 bases between. CDR3 length: 14 residues. Germline CDR1 MNHNS, CDR2 SASEGT. CDR3 DNA sequence: TGTGCCAGCAGTCCCCAAGTGAGGAGTGACGAGCAGTACTTC. The encoded protein is CASSPQVRSDEQYF.

This clonotype was recorded only once. The V gene is TRBV7-2, the J gene TRBJ2-7; D may be TRBD2 (5 bases). This CDR3 spans 13 amino acids. Trimming took off 6 bases at V and 8 bases at J, with 17 bases between the two ends. Per the germline V gene, CDR1 is SGHTA and CDR2 is FQGNSA. CDR3 sequence reads: CASSPLRVPQQYF. CDR3 DNA: TGTGCCAGCAGTCCCCTGCGGGTACCGCAGCAGTACTTC.

The chain links TRBV6-5 to TRBJ1-4; D not resolved. In germline, CDR1 is MNHEY, CDR2 SVGAGI. There are 13 residues in the CDR3. With 2 bases removed from V and 6 bases from J, the gap between germline ends came to 7 bases. The CDR3, as DNA: TGTGCCAGCAGTTACGGCAGATATGAAAAACTGTTTTTT. Encoded protein: CASSYGRYEKLFF.

This clonotype was observed a handful of times. The rearrangement uses TRBV28 and TRBJ2-1, with 11 bases matching TRBD2. Germline V gene lookup returns CDR1 MDHEN and CDR2 SYDVKM. This CDR3 is built from 16 residues. The V and J ends lost 4 bases and 3 bases, in that order; junction bases with no gene match: 5. As DNA, the CDR3 is TGTGCCAGCAGTTCCCTAGCGGGGGGCATCTACAATGAGCAGTTCTTC. Protein: CASSSLAGGIYNEQFF.

As DNA, the CDR3 is TGTGCCAGCAGTTTATGGTCAGGGGTGACTGGGGCCAACGTCCTGACTTTC. This codes for CASSLWSGVTGANVLTF. J is TRBJ2-6 and V is TRBV27; perhaps TRBD1 as D (6 bases). This CDR3 has 17 amino acids. The V gene's germline CDR1 is MNHEY and CDR2 SMNVEV (reference sequence). The V gene lost 1 base and the J gene lost 2 bases, with 12 bases spanning the gap.

The chain is built from TRBV5-1 and TRBJ2-3; D possibly corresponds to TRBD2 (7 bases). CDR1 SGHRS and CDR2 YFSETQ come from the germline V gene. CDR3 length: 21 amino acids. Trimming took 3 bases from V and 2 from J, leaving 31 bases between them. In DNA, the CDR3 is TGCGCCAGCAGCTGGCCCCTCTGGGGGGGGCTCGAACCCTCATTCACAGATACGCAGTATTTT. Its protein is CASSWPLWGGLEPSFTDTQYF.

The rearrangement links TRBV30 to TRBJ2-3; unclear D gene. The CDR3 has 13 amino acids. The ends were cut back, 3 bases at V and 1 base at J, with 8 bases in the middle. Germline lookup yields CDR1 GTSNPN and CDR2 SVGIG (reference sequence). The CDR3 bases are TGTGCCTGGAGCTCTAGACGCACAGATACGCAGTATTTT. Translated, it gives CAWSSRRTDTQYF.

The rearrangement links TRBV5-1 to TRBJ2-5; no firm D call. The V and J ends lost 4 bases and 5 bases respectively, with 12 bases between them. Germline V gene lookup returns CDR1 SGHRS and CDR2 YFSETQ. This CDR3 is 13 amino acids long. This chain's CDR3 is CASSGTRRETQYF. CDR3 sequence (DNA): TGCGCCAGCAGCGGCACGCGCCGGGAGACCCAGTACTTC.

This clonotype was recorded only once. The chain recombines TRBV20-1 with TRBJ1-2; D may be TRBD1 (5 bases). Germline V gene data show CDR1 as DFQATT and CDR2 as SNEGSKA (reference sequence). The CDR3 extends over 14 amino acids. V was trimmed by 0 bases and J by 5 bases, leaving 13 bases between them. CDR3 residues: CSAREEGKGYGYTF. The CDR3 DNA reads as TGCAGTGCTAGAGAGGAGGGAAAGGGGTATGGCTACACCTTC.

This chain uses TRBV20-1 with TRBJ2-5; D might be TRBD2 (6 bases). From germline, CDR1 is DFQATT and CDR2 SNEGSKA (reference sequence). The CDR3 contains 14 residues. V gave up 3 bases and J gave up 11 bases, with 22 bases separating them. The CDR3 DNA follows: TGCAGTGCTAGGGGGGGTGAGGACCCTACGAAACAGTACTTC. Translating gives CSARGGEDPTKQYF.

The V and J genes are TRBV7-8 and TRBJ2-7; either TRBD1 or TRBD2 may supply D (5 bases each). The CDR3 has 14 amino acids. Germline V lookup: CDR1 SGHVS, CDR2 FQNEAQ. Trimming removed 7 bases at V and 0 bases at J, with 13 bases between. The CDR3 nucleotides are TGTGCCAGCAATCCAGAGGGGCTCTCCTACGAGCAGTACTTC. Encoded protein: CASNPEGLSYEQYF.